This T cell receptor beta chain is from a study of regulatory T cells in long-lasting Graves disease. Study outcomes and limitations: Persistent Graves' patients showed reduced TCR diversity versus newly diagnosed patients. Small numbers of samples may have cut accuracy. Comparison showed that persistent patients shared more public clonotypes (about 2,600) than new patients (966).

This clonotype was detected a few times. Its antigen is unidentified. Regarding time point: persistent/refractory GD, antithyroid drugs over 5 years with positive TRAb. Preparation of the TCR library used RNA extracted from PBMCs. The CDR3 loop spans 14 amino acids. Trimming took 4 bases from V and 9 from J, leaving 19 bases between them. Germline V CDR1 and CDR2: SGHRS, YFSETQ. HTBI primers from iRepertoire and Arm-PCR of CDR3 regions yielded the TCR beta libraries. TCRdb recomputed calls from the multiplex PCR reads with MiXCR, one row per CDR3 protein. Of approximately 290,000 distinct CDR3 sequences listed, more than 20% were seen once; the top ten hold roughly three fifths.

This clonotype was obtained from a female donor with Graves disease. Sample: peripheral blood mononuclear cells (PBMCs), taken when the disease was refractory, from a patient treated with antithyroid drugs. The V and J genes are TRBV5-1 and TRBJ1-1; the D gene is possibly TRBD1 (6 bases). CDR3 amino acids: CASSPAGGVGKAFF. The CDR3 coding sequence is TGCGCCAGCAGCCCGGCGGGGGGCGTCGGAAAAGCTTTCTTT. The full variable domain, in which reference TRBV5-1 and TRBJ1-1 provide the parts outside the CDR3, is KAGVTQTPRYLIKTRGQQVTLSCSPISGHRSVSWYQQTPGQGLQFLFEYFSETQRNKGNFPGRFSGRQFSNSRSEMNVSTLELGDSALYLCASSPAGGVGKAFFGQGTRLTVV.